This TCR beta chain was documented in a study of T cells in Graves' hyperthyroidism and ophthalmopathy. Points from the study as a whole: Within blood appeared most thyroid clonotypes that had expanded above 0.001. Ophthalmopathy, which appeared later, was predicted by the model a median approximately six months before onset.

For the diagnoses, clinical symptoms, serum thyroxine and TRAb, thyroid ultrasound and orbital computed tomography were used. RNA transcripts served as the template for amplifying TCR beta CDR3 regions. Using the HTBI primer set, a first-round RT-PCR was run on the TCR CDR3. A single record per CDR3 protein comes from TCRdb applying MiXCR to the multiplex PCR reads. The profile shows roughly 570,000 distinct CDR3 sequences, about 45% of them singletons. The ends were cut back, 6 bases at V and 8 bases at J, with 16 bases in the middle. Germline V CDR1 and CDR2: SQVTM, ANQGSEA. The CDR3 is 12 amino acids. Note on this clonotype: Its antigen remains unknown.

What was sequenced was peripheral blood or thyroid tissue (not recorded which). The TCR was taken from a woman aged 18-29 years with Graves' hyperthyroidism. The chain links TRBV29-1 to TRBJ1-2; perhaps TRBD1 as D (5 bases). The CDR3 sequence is CSVGDGPMGYTF. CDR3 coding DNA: TGCAGCGTGGGGGACGGGCCCATGGGCTACACCTTC.